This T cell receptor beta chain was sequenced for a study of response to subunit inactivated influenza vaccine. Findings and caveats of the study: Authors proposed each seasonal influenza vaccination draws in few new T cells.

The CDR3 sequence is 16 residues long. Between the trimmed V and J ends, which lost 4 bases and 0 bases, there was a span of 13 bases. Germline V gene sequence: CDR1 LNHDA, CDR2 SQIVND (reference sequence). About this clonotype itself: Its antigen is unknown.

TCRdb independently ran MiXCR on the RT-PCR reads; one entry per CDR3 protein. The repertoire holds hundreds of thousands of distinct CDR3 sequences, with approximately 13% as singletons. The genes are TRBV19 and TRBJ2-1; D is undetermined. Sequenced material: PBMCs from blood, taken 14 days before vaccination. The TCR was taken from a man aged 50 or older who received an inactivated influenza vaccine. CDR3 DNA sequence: TGTGCCAGTAGTAGGACGAGCCCAAGCTCCTACAATGAGCAGTTCTTC. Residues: CASSRTSPSSYNEQFF. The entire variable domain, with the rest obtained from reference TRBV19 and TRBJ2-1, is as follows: DGGITQSPKYLFRKEGQNVTLSCEQNLNHDAMYWYRQDPGQGLRLIYYSQIVNDFQKGDIAEGYSVSREKKESFPLTVTSAQKNPTAFYLCASSRTSPSSYNEQFFGPGTRLTVL.